The clone carrying this T cell receptor (beta chain) showed up just a few times. The antigen is undetermined. The CDR3 is 14 amino acids. V lost 5 bases and J 6 bases, leaving 14 bases between the germline ends. The data stem from a study of T-cell memory formation after mild COVID-19. Broader study findings: Clones that contracted clustered mainly in CM and EM if CD4+ and in EMRA if CD8+. In second-wave clones peaking day 37, SARS-CoV-2 specificity remained unconfirmed. Clones that got smaller from day 15 to 85 had even CD4/CD8, while clones growing later tipped toward CD4+.

Using constant-segment primers, 5'RACE produced TCR alpha and TCR beta cDNA libraries carrying sample barcodes and UMIs. TCRdb re-derived calls from the 5' RACE reads in MiXCR, one entry per CDR3 protein. The sample holds 450,000 to 650,000 distinct CDR3 sequences, about a fifth seen once. The sample taken for sequencing was PBMCs or a T cell subset sorted from them (not recorded which). The chain uses TRBV12-3 or TRBV12-4 and TRBJ2-1; perhaps TRBD2 as D (6 bases). This clonotype was sampled from an adult woman who had mild COVID-19 (a few samples of this study predate the infection). Cell type and time point are not known. The CDR3 nucleotides read TGTGCCAGCAGTGCCCGCGCTAGCGCCAATGAGCAGTTCTTC. Translating it yields CASSARASANEQFF.